This TCR beta chain appears in the sequencing data of a study of T-cell reconstitution after alpha-beta-depleted transplantation in children. Study-level findings and limits: T cells produced anew were the main source of T-cell counts and diversity one year after transplant.

This clonotype was observed a few times. Its cognate antigen is unknown. Molecular barcoding with unique molecular identifiers was used for the TCRbeta library. One entry per CDR3 protein results from TCRdb running MiXCR on the PCR reads. The sample has about 580,000 distinct CDR3 sequences, around 23% seen once. V lost 3 bases, J lost 4 bases, and 12 bases lay in between. The CDR3 totals 13 residues. Germline V gene sequence: CDR1 SQVTM, CDR2 ANQGSEA. The chain recombines TRBV29-1 with TRBJ1-2; D is possibly TRBD1 (6 bases). The source is a boy in the first two years of life who had a stem cell transplant for acute myeloid leukemia, so the T cells may come from the graft donor. Specimen: PBMCs, mostly from graft donor cells, collected 360 days after TCRalphabeta/CD19-depleted stem cell transplant. CDR3 region: CSVDGQNIYGYTF. CDR3 DNA sequence: TGCAGCGTTGACGGACAGAACATCTATGGCTACACCTTC.